This TCR beta chain stems from a study of blood T cell repertoires in COVID-19 (dated by TCRdb to 2020 to 2022). For the study in its entirety: Samples covering the acute and convalescent phases of COVID-19 were provided by collaborators in the United States, Italy and Spain. The prospective study material was composed of cDNA or gDNA derived from T cells, B-cell-depleted T cells, or PBMCs. Deeply sampled blood TCRbeta repertoires from subjects exposed to, actively infected with, or recovered from COVID-19 were included in the dataset. The repertoires were released in a freely available public database intended as a resource for research on the immune response to SARS-CoV-2. Samples came from the ongoing ImmuneRACE study (first 160 participants) plus 1,254 subjects from 6 global collaborators. Sample metadata almost always included a de-identified subject ID, COVID-19 status, age in years and sex. Where available, HLA class I and class II types were obtained from metadata supplied by the sample provider rather than from assay-based typing. Overall results and qualifications from the work: The amount of clinical and demographic metadata varied by source and participant and was provided uncurated.

One collaborating source in Seattle enrolled patients during active infection and followed them longitudinally through the course of disease. The collaborating institutions used their own protocols to collect whole blood in K2EDTA tubes. For TCRbeta analysis, collaborators shipped samples in one of three forms: frozen whole blood, isolated PBMCs, or DNA extracted from either of those sample types. The immunoSEQ Assay, a bias-controlled multiplex PCR, was used to amplify TCRbeta CDR3 regions from genomic DNA. The original methods were these. The number of nucleated cells in each sample was estimated from the amplification of reference gene primers within the assay. To quantify the absolute abundance of each unique TCRbeta CDR3 rearrangement, sequence reads were collapsed and filtered. For each sample, productive Simpson clonality was calculated by taking the square root of Simpson's diversity index across productive rearrangements. TCRdb limited this immuneACCESS table to in-frame rearrangements with V and J called. A share of clones is missing; checked studies link under half to unresolved V genes, and the rest is unexplained. The DNA gave D and trimming, while V, J and clone size come from that table. The sample contains around 480,000 clones, more than 70% of them found a single time. Of the sample, over 9.5% is held by the ten largest clones.

V and J are truncated by 0 bases and 5 bases respectively, leaving an intervening sequence of 13 bases. CDR1 and CDR2 were assigned from the germline V gene as MNHEY and SVGAGI. Including cysteine and phenylalanine, the CDR3 has 15 amino acids. Only CDR3 DNA is held: 45 bases, read in frame from base 1. Comments on this clone: What this receptor recognizes is not known. No base qualities exist here, and no much larger clone lies one base off it.

The specimen was peripheral blood. This TCR was recovered from a woman between 50 and 59 years old with COVID-19, enrolled during active disease. Here the chain combines TRBV6-5 and TRBJ1-2, with TRBD1 perhaps the D gene, on 5 matching bases. The CDR3 region has the sequence CASSYSNFGGYGYTF. The nucleotide sequence is given as TGTGCCAGCAGTTACTCGAATTTCGGGGGGTATGGCTACACCTTC.